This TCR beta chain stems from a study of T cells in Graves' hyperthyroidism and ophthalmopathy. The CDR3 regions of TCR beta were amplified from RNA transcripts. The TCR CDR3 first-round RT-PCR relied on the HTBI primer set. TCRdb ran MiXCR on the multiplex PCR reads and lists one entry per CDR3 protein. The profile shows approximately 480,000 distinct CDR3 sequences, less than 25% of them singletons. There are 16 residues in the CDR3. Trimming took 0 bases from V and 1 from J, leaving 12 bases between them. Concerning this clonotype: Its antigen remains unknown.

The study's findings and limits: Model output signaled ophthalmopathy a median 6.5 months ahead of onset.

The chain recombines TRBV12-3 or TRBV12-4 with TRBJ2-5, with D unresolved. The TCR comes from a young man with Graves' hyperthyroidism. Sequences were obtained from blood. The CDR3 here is CASSLARWGIQETQYF. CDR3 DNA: TGTGCCAGCAGTTTAGCGCGGTGGGGTATCCAAGAGACCCAGTACTTC.